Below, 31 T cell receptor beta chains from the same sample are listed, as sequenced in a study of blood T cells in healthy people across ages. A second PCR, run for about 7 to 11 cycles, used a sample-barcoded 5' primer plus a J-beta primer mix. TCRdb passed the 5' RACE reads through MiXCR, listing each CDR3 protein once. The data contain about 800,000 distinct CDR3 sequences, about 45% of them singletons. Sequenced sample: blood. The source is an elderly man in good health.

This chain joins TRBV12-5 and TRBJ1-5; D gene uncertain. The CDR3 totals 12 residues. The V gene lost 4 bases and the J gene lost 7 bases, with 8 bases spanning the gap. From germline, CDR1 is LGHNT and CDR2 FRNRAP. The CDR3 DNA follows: TGTGCTAGTGGTTCTTCGGAGCAGCCCCAGCATTTT. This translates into CASGSSEQPQHF.

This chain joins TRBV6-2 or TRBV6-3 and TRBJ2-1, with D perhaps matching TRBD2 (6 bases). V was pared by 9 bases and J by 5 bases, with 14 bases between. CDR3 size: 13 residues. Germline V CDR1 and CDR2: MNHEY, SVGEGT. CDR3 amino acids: CASRDSTDNEQFF. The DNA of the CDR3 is TGTGCCAGTCGGGACTCAACCGACAATGAGCAGTTCTTC.

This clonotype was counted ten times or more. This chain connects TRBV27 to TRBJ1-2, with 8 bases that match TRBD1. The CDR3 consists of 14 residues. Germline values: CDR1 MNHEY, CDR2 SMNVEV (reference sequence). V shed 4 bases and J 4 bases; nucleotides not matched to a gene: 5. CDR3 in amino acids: CASSWDRMSYGYTF. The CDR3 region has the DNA TGTGCCAGCAGTTGGGACAGGATGAGCTATGGCTACACCTTC.

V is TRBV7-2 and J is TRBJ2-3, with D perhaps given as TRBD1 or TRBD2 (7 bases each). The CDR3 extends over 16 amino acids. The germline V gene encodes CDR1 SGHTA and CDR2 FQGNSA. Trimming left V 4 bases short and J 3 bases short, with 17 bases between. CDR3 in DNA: TGTGCCAGCAGCTCCCCTTCAGGGGGGGAGACAGATACGCAGTATTTT. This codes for CASSSPSGGETDTQYF.

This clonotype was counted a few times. The CDR3 nucleotides are TGTGCCAGCAGGGGAGGACAGGGCTATACTGAAGCTTTCTTT. It encodes CASRGGQGYTEAFF. The chain joins TRBV6-1 to TRBJ1-1; 8 nucleotides align to TRBD1. Germline loops: CDR1 MNHNS, CDR2 SASEGT. This CDR3 has 14 amino acids. V dropped 6 bases and J dropped 5; count of bases not matched to a gene: 8.

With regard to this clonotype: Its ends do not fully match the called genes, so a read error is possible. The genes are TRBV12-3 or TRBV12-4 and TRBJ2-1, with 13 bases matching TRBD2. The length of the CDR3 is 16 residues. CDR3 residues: CAGSPPGLAGHDEQFF. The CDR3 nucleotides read TGTGCCGGCAGTCCCCCGGGACTAGCGGGACACGATGAGCAGTTCTTC.

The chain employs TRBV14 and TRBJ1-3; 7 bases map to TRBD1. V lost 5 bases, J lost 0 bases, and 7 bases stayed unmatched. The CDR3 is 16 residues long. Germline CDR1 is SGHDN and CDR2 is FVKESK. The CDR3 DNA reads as TGTGCCAGCAGCGCCCGACAGGGATCCTCTGGAAACACCATATATTTT. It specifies CASSARQGSSGNTIYF.

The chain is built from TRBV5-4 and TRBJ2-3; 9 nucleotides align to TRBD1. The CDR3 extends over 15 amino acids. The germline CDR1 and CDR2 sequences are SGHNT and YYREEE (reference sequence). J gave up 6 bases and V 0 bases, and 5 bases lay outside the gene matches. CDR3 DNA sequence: TGTGCCAGCAGCTTGGGGGGACAGGGATCGGATACGCAGTATTTT. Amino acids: CASSLGGQGSDTQYF.

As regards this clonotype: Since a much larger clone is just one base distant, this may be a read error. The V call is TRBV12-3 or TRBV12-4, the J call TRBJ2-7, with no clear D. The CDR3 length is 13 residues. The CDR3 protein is CAGSLKSSYEQYF. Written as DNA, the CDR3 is TGTGCCGGCAGTTTGAAGTCCTCCTACGAGCAGTACTTC.

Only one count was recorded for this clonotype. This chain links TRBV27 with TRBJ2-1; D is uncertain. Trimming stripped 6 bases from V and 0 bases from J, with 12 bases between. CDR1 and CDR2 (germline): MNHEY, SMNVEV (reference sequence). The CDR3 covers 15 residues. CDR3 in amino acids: CASRLPSSSYNEQFF. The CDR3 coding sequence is TGTGCCAGCAGACTACCTAGTAGCTCCTACAATGAGCAGTTCTTC.

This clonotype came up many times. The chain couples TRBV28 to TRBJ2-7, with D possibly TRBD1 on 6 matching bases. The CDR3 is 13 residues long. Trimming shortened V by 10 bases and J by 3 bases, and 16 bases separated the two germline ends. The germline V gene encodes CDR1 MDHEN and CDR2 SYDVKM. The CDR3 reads CATIQGNHYEQYF. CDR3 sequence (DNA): TGTGCCACCATACAGGGCAACCACTACGAGCAGTACTTC.

CDR3 in DNA: TGTGCCAGCAGCCCGACACGTGAAAAACTGTTTTTT. Residues: CASSPTREKLFF. The chain combines TRBV7-9 with TRBJ1-4; D ambiguous. The ends were cut back, 5 bases at V and 7 bases at J, with 8 bases in the middle. The CDR3 runs 12 residues. Germline V gene data show CDR1 as SEHNR and CDR2 as FQNEAQ (reference sequence).

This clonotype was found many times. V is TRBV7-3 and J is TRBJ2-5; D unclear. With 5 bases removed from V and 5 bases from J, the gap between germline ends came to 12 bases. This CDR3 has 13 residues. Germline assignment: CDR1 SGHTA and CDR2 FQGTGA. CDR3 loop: CASSQGPLETQYF. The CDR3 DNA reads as TGTGCCAGCAGCCAAGGGCCCCTGGAGACCCAGTACTTC.

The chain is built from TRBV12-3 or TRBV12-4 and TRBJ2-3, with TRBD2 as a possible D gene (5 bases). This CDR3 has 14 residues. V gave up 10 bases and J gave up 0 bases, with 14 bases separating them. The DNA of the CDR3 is TGTGCCATCCCTAGCACCCTTAGCACAGATACGCAGTATTTT. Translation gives CAIPSTLSTDTQYF.

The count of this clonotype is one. CDR3 amino acids: CASSPNPGRGLEETQYF. CDR3 in DNA: TGTGCCAGCAGCCCAAATCCGGGACGAGGGCTCGAGGAGACCCAGTACTTC. This chain connects TRBV4-2 to TRBJ2-7; the D gene could be TRBD1 or TRBD2 (5 bases each). With the DNA end fitting TRBJ2-5 better, the J assignment may be wrong. Germline CDR1 is LGHNA and CDR2 is YNFKEQ. CDR3 length: 17 residues.

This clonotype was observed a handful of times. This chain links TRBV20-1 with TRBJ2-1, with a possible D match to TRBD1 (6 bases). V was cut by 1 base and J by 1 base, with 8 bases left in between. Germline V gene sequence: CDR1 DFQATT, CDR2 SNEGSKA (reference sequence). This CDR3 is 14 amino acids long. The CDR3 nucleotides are TGCAGTGCTAGAGGGGGGCAGTCCTACAATGAGCAGTTCTTC. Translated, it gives CSARGGQSYNEQFF.

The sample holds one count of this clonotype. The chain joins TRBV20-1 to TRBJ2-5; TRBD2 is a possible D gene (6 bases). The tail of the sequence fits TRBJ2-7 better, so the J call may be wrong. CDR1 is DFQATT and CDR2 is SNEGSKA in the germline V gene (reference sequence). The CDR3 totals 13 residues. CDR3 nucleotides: TGCAGTGCTGCCCAGACTAGTCCCTACGAGCAGTACTTC. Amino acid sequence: CSAAQTSPYEQYF.

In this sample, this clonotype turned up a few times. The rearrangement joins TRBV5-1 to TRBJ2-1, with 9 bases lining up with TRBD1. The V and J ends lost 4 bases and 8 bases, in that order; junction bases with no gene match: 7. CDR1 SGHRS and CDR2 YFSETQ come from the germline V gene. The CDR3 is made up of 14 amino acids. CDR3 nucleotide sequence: TGCGCCAGCAGCCAAAGGACAGGGGCAGATGAGCAGTTCTTC. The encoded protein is CASSQRTGADEQFF.

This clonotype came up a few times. The CDR3 DNA sequence: TGTGCCAGCAGTTTAGCCGGGACTAGGGACACAGATACGCAGTATTTT. Its protein product is CASSLAGTRDTDTQYF. The chain employs TRBV12-3 or TRBV12-4 and TRBJ2-3; 8 bases align to TRBD2. V shed 0 bases, J shed 2 bases, and the junction held 4 bases outside the gene matches. The CDR3 has 16 residues.

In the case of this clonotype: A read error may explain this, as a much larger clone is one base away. The CDR3 DNA reads as TGCAGTGCTAGAGTCTCCGGGGGCGAGCAGTACTTC. It encodes CSARVSGGEQYF. V and J are TRBV20-1 and TRBJ2-1; D is perhaps TRBD2 (6 bases). The J call could be wrong; TRBJ2-7 is a better fit for the DNA end. CDR1 is DFQATT, CDR2 SNEGSKA, per germline (reference sequence). The CDR3 runs 12 residues.

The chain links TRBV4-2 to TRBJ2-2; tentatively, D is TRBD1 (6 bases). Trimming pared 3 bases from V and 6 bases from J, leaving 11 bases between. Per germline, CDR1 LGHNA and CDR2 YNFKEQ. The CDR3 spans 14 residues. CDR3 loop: CASSQAQGAGELFF. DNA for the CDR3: TGTGCCAGCAGCCAGGCACAGGGTGCCGGGGAGCTGTTTTTT.

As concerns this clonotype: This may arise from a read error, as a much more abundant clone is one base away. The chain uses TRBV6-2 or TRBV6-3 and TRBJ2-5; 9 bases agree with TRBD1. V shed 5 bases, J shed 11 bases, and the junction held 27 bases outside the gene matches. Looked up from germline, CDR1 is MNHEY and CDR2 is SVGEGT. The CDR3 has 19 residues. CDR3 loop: CASSPHRGPNPGGGYEQYF. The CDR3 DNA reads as TGTGCCAGCAGTCCCCACAGGGGGCCCAATCCTGGAGGAGGGTATGAGCAGTACTTC.

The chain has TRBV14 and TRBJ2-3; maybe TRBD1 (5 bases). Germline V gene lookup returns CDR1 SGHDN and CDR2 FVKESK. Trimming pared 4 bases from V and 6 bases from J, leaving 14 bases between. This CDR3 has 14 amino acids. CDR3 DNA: TGTGCCAGCAGCCCCCGACAGAAGATGGATACGCAGTATTTT. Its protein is CASSPRQKMDTQYF.

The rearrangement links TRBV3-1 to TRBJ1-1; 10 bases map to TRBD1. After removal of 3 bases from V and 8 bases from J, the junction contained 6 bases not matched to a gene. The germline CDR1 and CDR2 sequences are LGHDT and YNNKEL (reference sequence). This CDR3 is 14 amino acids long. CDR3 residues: CASSQTTGGFEAFF. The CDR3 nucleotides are TGTGCCAGCAGCCAGACGACAGGGGGCTTCGAAGCTTTCTTT.

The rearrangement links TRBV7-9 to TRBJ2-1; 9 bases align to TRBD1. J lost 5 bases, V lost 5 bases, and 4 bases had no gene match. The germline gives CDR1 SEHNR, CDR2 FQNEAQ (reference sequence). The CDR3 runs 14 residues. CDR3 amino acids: CASSTQGAHNEQFF. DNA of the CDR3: TGTGCCAGCAGCACACAGGGGGCCCACAATGAGCAGTTCTTC.

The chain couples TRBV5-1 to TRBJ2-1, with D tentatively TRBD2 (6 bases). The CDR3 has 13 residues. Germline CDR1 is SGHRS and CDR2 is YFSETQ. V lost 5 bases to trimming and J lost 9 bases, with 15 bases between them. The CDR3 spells CASRTSDRGEQFF. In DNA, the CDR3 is TGCGCCAGCAGGACTAGTGATAGGGGTGAGCAGTTCTTC.

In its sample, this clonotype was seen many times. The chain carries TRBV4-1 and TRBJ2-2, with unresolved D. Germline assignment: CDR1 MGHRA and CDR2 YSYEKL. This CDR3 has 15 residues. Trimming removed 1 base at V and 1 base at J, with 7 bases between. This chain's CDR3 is CASSQAFGNTGELFF. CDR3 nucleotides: TGCGCCAGCAGCCAAGCCTTCGGGAACACCGGGGAGCTGTTTTTT.

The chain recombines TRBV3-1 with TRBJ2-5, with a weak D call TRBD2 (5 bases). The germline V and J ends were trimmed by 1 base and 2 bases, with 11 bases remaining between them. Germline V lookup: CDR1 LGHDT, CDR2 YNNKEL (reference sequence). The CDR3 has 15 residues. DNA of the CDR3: TGTGCCAGCAGCCAAGTGGGGAGCCGACAAGAGACCCAGTACTTC. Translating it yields CASSQVGSRQETQYF.

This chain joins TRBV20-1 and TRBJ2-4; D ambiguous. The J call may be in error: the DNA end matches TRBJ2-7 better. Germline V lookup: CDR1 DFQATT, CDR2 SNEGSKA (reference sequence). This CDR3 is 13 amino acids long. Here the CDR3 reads CSASTEMAYEQYF. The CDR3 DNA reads TGCAGTGCTTCCACGGAGATGGCCTACGAGCAGTACTTC.

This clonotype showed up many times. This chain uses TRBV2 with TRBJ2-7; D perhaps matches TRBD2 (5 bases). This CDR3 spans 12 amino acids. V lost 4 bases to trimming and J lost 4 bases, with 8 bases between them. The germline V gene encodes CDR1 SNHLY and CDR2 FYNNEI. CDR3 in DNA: TGTGCCAGCAGTGTTAGCGCGTACGAGCAGTACTTC. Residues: CASSVSAYEQYF. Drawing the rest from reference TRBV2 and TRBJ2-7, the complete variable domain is EPEVTQTPSHQVTQMGQEVILRCVPISNHLYFYWYRQILGQKVEFLVSFYNNEISEKSEIFDDQFSVERPDGSNFTLKIRSTKLEDSAMYFCASSVSAYEQYFGPGTRLTVT.

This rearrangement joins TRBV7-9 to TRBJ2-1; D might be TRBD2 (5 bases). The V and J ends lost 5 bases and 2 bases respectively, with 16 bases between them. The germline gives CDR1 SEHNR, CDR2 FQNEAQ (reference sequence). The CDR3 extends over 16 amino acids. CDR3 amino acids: CASSRRLDLAYNEQFF. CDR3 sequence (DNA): TGTGCCAGCAGCCGCCGACTGGACTTAGCCTACAATGAGCAGTTCTTC.